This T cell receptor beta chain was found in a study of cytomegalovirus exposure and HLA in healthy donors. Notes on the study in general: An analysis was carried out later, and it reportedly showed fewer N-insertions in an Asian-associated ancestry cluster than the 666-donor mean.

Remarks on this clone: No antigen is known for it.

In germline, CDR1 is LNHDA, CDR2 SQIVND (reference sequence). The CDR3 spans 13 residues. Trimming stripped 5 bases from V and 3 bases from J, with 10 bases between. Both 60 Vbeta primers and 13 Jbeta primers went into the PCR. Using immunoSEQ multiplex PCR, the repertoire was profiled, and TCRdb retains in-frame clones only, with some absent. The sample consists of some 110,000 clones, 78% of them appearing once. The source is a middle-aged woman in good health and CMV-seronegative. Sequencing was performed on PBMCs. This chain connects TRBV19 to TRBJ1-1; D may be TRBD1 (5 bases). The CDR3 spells CASSSSTDTEAFF. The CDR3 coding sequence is TGTGCCAGTAGTTCGTCGACAGACACTGAAGCTTTCTTT.